The next 21 T cell receptor beta chains were all read from a single sample in a study of CD4+ T cells in melanoma. TCRdb's table, derived via immunoSEQ multiplex PCR, lists solely in-frame clones and lacks some. The table includes about 21,000 clones, around 80% detected once. What was sequenced was cells from a culture (not recorded whether cultured in vitro). The receptors derive from a human donor with melanoma.

This rearrangement joins TRBV7-9 to TRBJ1-6, with D possibly matching TRBD1 (5 bases). V was shortened by 5 bases and J by 7 bases, with 12 bases between the two germline ends. This CDR3 has 14 amino acids. Germline V CDR1 and CDR2: SEHNR, FQNEAQ (reference sequence). The CDR3 DNA follows: TGTGCCAGCAGCCCCCGTCCAGGGAATTCACCCCTCCACTTT. Its protein product is CASSPRPGNSPLHF.

The chain is built from TRBV7-9 and TRBJ2-7, with 11 bases aligning to TRBD2. The germline V gene has CDR1 SEHNR and CDR2 FQNEAQ (reference sequence). This CDR3 has 18 amino acids. Unmatched junction bases numbered 13, after V lost 3 bases and J lost 3 bases. CDR3 amino acids: CASSFAKGIAGGDYEQYF. For the CDR3, the DNA is TGTGCCAGCAGCTTTGCGAAAGGAATAGCGGGGGGGGACTACGAGCAGTACTTC. The entire variable domain, with the rest obtained from reference TRBV7-9 and TRBJ2-7, is as follows: DTGVSQNPRHKITKRGQNVTFRCDPISEHNRLYWYRQTLGQGPEFLTYFQNEAQLEKSRLLSDRFSAERPKGSFSTLEIQRTEQGDSAMYLCASSFAKGIAGGDYEQYFGPGTRLTVT.

The chain carries TRBV6-5 and TRBJ1-3; D remains ambiguous. This CDR3 is 15 amino acids long. Trimming pared 0 bases from V and 0 bases from J, leaving 6 bases between. From germline, CDR1 is MNHEY and CDR2 SVGAGI. CDR3 region: CASSYSYGSGNTIYF. The CDR3 nucleotides are TGTGCCAGCAGTTACTCGTATGGCTCTGGAAACACCATATATTTT.

This chain uses TRBV5-1 with TRBJ1-2, with D maybe TRBD1 (5 bases). V lost 3 bases and J 8 bases, leaving 14 bases between the germline ends. Looked up from germline, CDR1 is SGHRS and CDR2 is YFSETQ. The CDR3 extends over 13 amino acids. For the CDR3, the DNA is TGCGCCAGCAGCTCCAGGGCAGGGAGAGGCTACACCTTC. This gives the protein CASSSRAGRGYTF.

V is TRBV7-3 and J is TRBJ2-5; the D is unclear. CDR1 is SGHTA and CDR2 is FQGTGA in the germline V gene. The germline V and J ends were trimmed by 5 bases and 5 bases, with 12 bases remaining between them. This CDR3 has 13 amino acids. CDR3 in DNA: TGTGCCAGCAGCGCTACAGCCAGGGAGACCCAGTACTTC. The encoded protein is CASSATARETQYF.

The chain is built from TRBV4-1 and TRBJ2-1; D possibly matches TRBD1 or TRBD2 (5 bases each). This CDR3 region has 17 residues. V was pared by 1 base and J by 2 bases, with 15 bases between. CDR1 is MGHRA, CDR2 YSYEKL, per germline. The CDR3 sequence is CASSQGGLGTAYNEQFF. In DNA form, the CDR3 reads TGCGCCAGCAGCCAAGGGGGTCTGGGGACGGCCTACAATGAGCAGTTCTTC.

CDR3 coding DNA: TGCGCCAGCAGCTTGGCGTCTAAGGAGACCCAGTACTTC. As protein: CASSLASKETQYF. This chain links TRBV5-1 with TRBJ2-5, with D uncertain. Trimming cost V 0 bases and J 5 bases, with 8 bases left between them. The CDR3 has 13 residues. Looked up from germline, CDR1 is SGHRS and CDR2 is YFSETQ.

The V call is TRBV27, the J call TRBJ2-2; perhaps TRBD1 as D (5 bases). From germline, CDR1 is MNHEY and CDR2 SMNVEV (reference sequence). V gave up 5 bases and J gave up 8 bases, with 9 bases separating them. This CDR3 has 12 amino acids. The CDR3 bases are TGTGCCAGCAGTCCGCACAGGGGGGAGCTGTTTTTT. It codes for CASSPHRGELFF.

This rearrangement joins TRBV2 to TRBJ2-2; tentatively, D is TRBD1 (5 bases). This CDR3 spans 15 amino acids. CDR1 and CDR2 from the germline V gene are SNHLY and FYNNEI. V shed 7 bases and J shed 4 bases, with 16 bases lying between them. CDR3: CASTQGQGATGELFF. CDR3 in DNA: TGTGCCAGCACCCAAGGCCAGGGTGCCACCGGGGAGCTGTTTTTT. Based on the CDR3 plus reference TRBV2 and TRBJ2-2, the full variable domain is EPEVTQTPSHQVTQMGQEVILRCVPISNHLYFYWYRQILGQKVEFLVSFYNNEISEKSEIFDDQFSVERPDGSNFTLKIRSTKLEDSAMYFCASTQGQGATGELFFGEGSRLTVL.

The chain couples TRBV30 to TRBJ1-3; TRBD1 aligns across 9 bases. Germline V gene sequence: CDR1 GTSNPN, CDR2 SVGIG (reference sequence). The CDR3 runs 16 residues. The V gene end was trimmed by 6 bases and the J gene end by 2 bases; junction bases not matched to a gene: 11. The chain's CDR3 is CACPGQGTAAGNTIYF. In nucleotides, the CDR3 is TGTGCCTGTCCGGGACAGGGAACTGCTGCTGGAAACACCATATATTTT.

V is TRBV29-1 and J is TRBJ2-1, with TRBD2 identical over 12 bases. CDR3 length: 16 residues. Germline trimming cut 5 bases from V and 0 bases from J; bases unmatched to any gene: 5. From germline, CDR1 is SQVTM and CDR2 ANQGSEA. The CDR3 spells CSVRTSGAGSYNEQFF. The CDR3 nucleotides are TGCAGCGTTCGGACTAGCGGGGCCGGCTCCTACAATGAGCAGTTCTTC.

V and J are TRBV5-1 and TRBJ2-5, with 9 bases fitting TRBD1. This CDR3 has 16 residues. V gave up 0 bases and J gave up 4 bases; unmatched junction bases: 7. Looked up from germline, CDR1 is SGHRS and CDR2 is YFSETQ. As DNA, the CDR3 is TGCGCCAGCAGCTTGGCCAGGACAGGGGAGGGAGAGACCCAGTACTTC. It translates to CASSLARTGEGETQYF.

The chain couples TRBV15 to TRBJ2-2, with D tentatively TRBD2 (5 bases). CDR3 length: 15 amino acids. With 0 bases removed from V and 4 bases from J, the gap between germline ends came to 9 bases. Germline loops: CDR1 LNHNV, CDR2 YYDKDF (reference sequence). The CDR3 DNA sequence: TGTGCCACCAGCAGAGATGGCCGGGGCACCGGGGAGCTGTTTTTT. It encodes CATSRDGRGTGELFF.

The chain combines TRBV5-1 with TRBJ1-1; tentative D call: TRBD1 (5 bases). Germline V gene sequence: CDR1 SGHRS, CDR2 YFSETQ. V gave up 0 bases and J gave up 10 bases, with 19 bases separating them. The CDR3 runs 15 residues. The CDR3 spells CASSLVGTATSGAFF. The CDR3 DNA is TGCGCCAGCAGCTTGGTCGGGACGGCTACGTCAGGAGCTTTCTTT.

A few counts support this clone. V and J are TRBV5-1 and TRBJ1-5; weak D call: TRBD1 (6 bases). This CDR3 region has 14 residues. Germline V lookup: CDR1 SGHRS, CDR2 YFSETQ. V lost 0 bases, J lost 8 bases, and 12 bases lay in between. The CDR3 region is CASSLGGPGEPQHF. DNA of the CDR3: TGCGCCAGCAGCTTGGGGGGGCCCGGTGAGCCCCAGCATTTT. Based on the CDR3 plus reference TRBV5-1 and TRBJ1-5, the full variable domain is KAGVTQTPRYLIKTRGQQVTLSCSPISGHRSVSWYQQTPGQGLQFLFEYFSETQRNKGNFPGRFSGRQFSNSRSEMNVSTLELGDSALYLCASSLGGPGEPQHFGDGTRLSIL.

In DNA, the CDR3 is TGTGCCAGCTCACCACAAGCCCACTCTGGAAACACCATATATTTT. Its translation: CASSPQAHSGNTIYF. The V call is TRBV18, the J call TRBJ1-3; D uncertain. Germline V gene lookup returns CDR1 KGHSH and CDR2 LQKENI. V lost 1 base to trimming and J lost 0 bases, with 7 bases between them. CDR3 length equals 15 residues.

The V gene is TRBV5-1, the J gene TRBJ1-5, with 7 bases aligning to TRBD1. V gave up 4 bases and J gave up 0 bases; unmatched junction bases: 4. This CDR3 region has 15 residues. Per germline, CDR1 SGHRS and CDR2 YFSETQ. DNA of the CDR3: TGCGCCAGCAGCGAAGCAGGGGGTAGCAATCAGCCCCAGCATTTT. Its protein is CASSEAGGSNQPQHF.

The chain is built from TRBV4-1 and TRBJ2-2, with a possible D match to TRBD1 (6 bases). V was pared by 4 bases and J by 0 bases, with 12 bases between. The CDR3 totals 16 residues. The germline V gene encodes CDR1 MGHRA and CDR2 YSYEKL. In DNA form, the CDR3 reads TGCGCCAGCAGCCTTCCGGGACAATCGAACACCGGGGAGCTGTTTTTT. It encodes CASSLPGQSNTGELFF.

V usage is TRBV5-1 and J usage is TRBJ2-2; possible D gene TRBD2, 5 bases. Germline-derived CDR1 and CDR2 are SGHRS and YFSETQ. The V gene lost 4 bases and the J gene lost 3 bases, with 13 bases spanning the gap. This CDR3 has 15 amino acids. CDR3 protein: CASSPGLIDTGELFF. CDR3 coding DNA: TGCGCCAGCAGCCCCGGACTTATTGACACCGGGGAGCTGTTTTTT.

This clone turned up a few times. The rearrangement uses TRBV18 and TRBJ2-1, with no clear D. This CDR3 has 13 amino acids. Germline assignment: CDR1 KGHSH and CDR2 LQKENI. V was clipped by 3 bases and J by 12 bases, with 15 bases between them. CDR3 residues: CASSPGLGAGQFF. The CDR3 coding sequence is TGTGCCAGCTCACCGGGGTTAGGTGCAGGGCAGTTCTTC.

The chain carries TRBV5-4 and TRBJ1-1; D might be TRBD1 (6 bases). V lost 4 bases, J lost 0 bases, and 13 bases lay in between. This CDR3 is built from 15 residues. The germline V gene has CDR1 SGHNT and CDR2 YYREEE (reference sequence). This CDR3 reads CASSLTGQVNTEAFF. The CDR3 bases are TGTGCCAGCAGCCTGACAGGCCAAGTGAACACTGAAGCTTTCTTT.